Listed below are T cell receptor delta chains from one sample, sequenced in a study of gamma-delta T cells after stem cell transplantation. TCRdb reran clone calling via CATT on the RT-PCR reads. The sample holds around 1,100 delta-chain clones, around 9.8% seen once. The sequencing sample was made of gamma-delta T cells. The origin of the receptors is a human donor. It is not recorded whose cells these are; they may come from a transplant donor. The CDR3 runs from the conserved cysteine through the conserved F or W. A D gene is named only where the DNA matches it firmly. Some rows mark clone size as missing; the rest say once, few, many or name a class of expanded clone.

v_gene: TRDV2
j_gene: TRDJ3
abundance: -
d_gene: TRDD3
CDR3aa: CACELLGDGSLYTRQMFF
CDR3nt: TGTGCCTGTGAACTACTGGGGGATGGGTCCTTGTACACCCGACAGATGTTTTTC

v_gene: TRDV2
j_gene: TRDJ1
abundance: large
d_gene: TRDD3
CDR3aa: CACDPLYWGIPPEYTDKLIF
CDR3nt: TGTGCCTGTGACCCGCTGTACTGGGGGATACCCCCCGAGTACACCGATAAACTCATCTTT

v_gene: TRDV2
j_gene: TRDJ2
abundance: medium-sized
d_gene: TRDD3
CDR3aa: CACDTLAGDTSRLTAQLFF
CDR3nt: TGTGCCTGTGACACCCTAGCGGGGGATACCAGCCGCTTGACAGCACAACTCTTCTTT

v_gene: TRDV2
j_gene: TRDJ3
abundance: -
d_gene: -
CDR3aa: CACDSLLRTVGPSSSWDTRQMFF
CDR3nt: TGTGCCTGTGACTCGTTACTACGTACTGTGGGTCCTTCGAGCTCCTGGGACACCCGACAGATGTTTTTC

v_gene: TRDV2
j_gene: TRDJ1
abundance: few
d_gene: -
CDR3aa: CACDPLGTPYTDKLIF
CDR3nt: TGTGCCTGTGACCCCTTGGGGACCCCGTACACCGATAAACTCATCTTT

v_gene: TRDV2
j_gene: TRDJ1
abundance: medium-sized
d_gene: TRDD2
CDR3aa: CACDTLPSSDDEEKLIF
CDR3nt: TGTGCCTGTGACACCCTCCCTTCCTCAGACGATGAGGAGAAACTCATCTTT

v_gene: TRDV2
j_gene: TRDJ1
abundance: medium-sized
d_gene: TRDD3
CDR3aa: CACDLLGDSGHHKLIF
CDR3nt: TGTGCCTGTGATCTACTGGGGGATTCGGGCCATCATAAACTCATCTTT

v_gene: TRDV2
j_gene: TRDJ1
abundance: -
d_gene: -
CDR3aa: CACEPMTTTGIITDKLIF
CDR3nt: TGTGCCTGTGAGCCTATGACCACTACAGGGATCATCACCGATAAACTCATCTTT

v_gene: TRDV3
j_gene: TRDJ1
abundance: few
d_gene: TRDD3
CDR3aa: CAFPYTLLGDADKLIF
CDR3nt: TGTGCCTTTCCCTATACCTTACTGGGGGATGCGGATAAACTCATCTTT

v_gene: TRDV2
j_gene: TRDJ1
abundance: large
d_gene: TRDD3
CDR3aa: CACDTLGDPFTDKLIF
CDR3nt: TGTGCCTGTGACACCCTGGGGGACCCTTTCACCGATAAACTCATCTTT